This T cell receptor (beta chain) emerged from a study of a mutant IDH1 vaccine in newly diagnosed glioma. Background on the study: In weeks 1, 3, 5, 7, 11, 15, 19 and 23, patients were immunized, eight times in all. Patients were pretreated with radiotherapy, temozolomide, or both, mostly both.

Findings and limits, study-wide: The vaccine induced immune responses, and these occurred in 80% to 95% of patients.

Regarding this clone: Its target is unknown.

Time point in this sample: week 11, during vaccination. All doses held 300 ug of mutant IDH1 20-mer peptide, with topical imiquimod. There were new WHO grade 3 or 4 astrocytomas in the donors, and these were IDH1-mutant and ATRX-lost. V dropped 3 bases and J dropped 5; count of bases not matched to a gene: 12. The CDR3 extends over 15 amino acids. Looked up from germline, CDR1 is GTSNPN and CDR2 is SVGIG (reference sequence). The repertoire was sequenced with immunoSEQ multiplex PCR; TCRdb's copy has only in-frame clones and lacks some. The data hold roughly 25,000 clones, with 79% observed a single time.

Here the sequenced sample was PBMCs, taken from a glioma patient whose treatment included an IDH1 peptide vaccine. The TCR sequence derives from a man aged 40-49 years with glioma. The chain joins TRBV30 to TRBJ1-2; 7 bases map to TRBD1. In DNA form, the CDR3 reads TGTGCCTGGAGGCCTTTAACAGGGGAGGTATATGGCTACACCTTC. Protein product: CAWRPLTGEVYGYTF.